Following are 31 T cell receptor beta chains from one sample sequenced in a study of T cells in tumors after PD-1 blockade. Using immunoSEQ multiplex PCR, the repertoire was profiled, and TCRdb retains in-frame clones only, with some absent. The sample contains about 33,000 clones, around 78% of which appear only once. Sequencing used PBMCs, obtained before anti-PD-1 treatment. Receptor source: a human donor with basal cell carcinoma.

The chain links TRBV7-2 to TRBJ1-5; TRBD1 might be the D (6 bases). The germline gives CDR1 SGHTA, CDR2 FQGNSA. The CDR3 consists of 15 residues. Deletions cut 6 bases from V and 6 bases from J, with 18 bases between. The CDR3 DNA follows: TGTGCCAGCAGGCCGGGAGGGGGGGGCTTTCAGCCCCAGCATTTT. Its protein is CASRPGGGGFQPQHF.

The rearrangement uses TRBV28 and TRBJ2-4; D unresolved. The V end lost 3 bases, the J end lost 2 bases, and 11 bases lay between the germline ends. CDR1 is MDHEN and CDR2 is SYDVKM in the germline V gene. The CDR3 is 15 amino acids. The CDR3 DNA reads as TGTGCCAGCAGTTTGTGGGTTGGGACCAAAAACATTCAGTACTTC. This translates into CASSLWVGTKNIQYF.

This rearrangement joins TRBV30 to TRBJ2-1; D may be TRBD2 (7 bases). There are 14 residues in the CDR3. Trimming removed 5 bases from V and 0 bases from J, with 11 bases in between. In germline, CDR1 is GTSNPN, CDR2 SVGIG (reference sequence). The CDR3 nucleotides are TGTGCCTGGGGCGGGGGCCCCTCCTACAATGAGCAGTTCTTC. Its protein is CAWGGGPSYNEQFF.

This clone has just a few counts. This chain joins TRBV4-3 and TRBJ2-6; D ambiguous. The length of the CDR3 is 15 residues. Germline CDR1 is LGHNA and CDR2 is YSLEER. Trimming shortened V by 1 base and J by 1 base, and 5 bases separated the two germline ends. CDR3 loop: CASSQAVSGANVLTF. Written as DNA, the CDR3 is TGCGCCAGCAGCCAAGCAGTGTCTGGGGCCAACGTCCTGACTTTC.

This clone was recorded a few times. The chain carries TRBV10-2 and TRBJ1-5; no clear D. Germline-derived CDR1 and CDR2 are WSHSY and SAAADI. Deletions cut 2 bases from V and 6 bases from J, with 8 bases between. The CDR3 is 13 residues long. CDR3 loop: CASSEAGSQPQHF. The DNA of the CDR3 is TGCGCCAGCAGTGAGGCCGGGTCTCAGCCCCAGCATTTT.

This clone was counted a few times. The rearrangement links TRBV19 to TRBJ1-5; TRBD1 aligns across 7 bases. Germline-derived CDR1 and CDR2 are LNHDA and SQIVND (reference sequence). The V and J ends lost 4 bases and 4 bases, in that order; junction bases with no gene match: 7. The CDR3 is 15 amino acids. The DNA of the CDR3 is TGTGCCAGTAGTACTGCGACAGGGTCAAATCAGCCCCAGCATTTT. Translating it yields CASSTATGSNQPQHF.

This chain uses TRBV28 with TRBJ1-5, with D uncertain. CDR3 length: 12 residues. The V gene lost 5 bases and the J gene lost 4 bases, with 6 bases spanning the gap. Germline CDR1 and CDR2: MDHEN and SYDVKM. The CDR3 DNA reads as TGTGCCAGCAGTCTAACAAATCAGCCCCAGCATTTT. This encodes CASSLTNQPQHF.

CDR3 amino acids: CASRGTVGSNQPQHF. CDR3 DNA: TGTGCCAGCAGAGGGACAGTGGGTAGCAATCAGCCCCAGCATTTT. The chain uses TRBV6-5 and TRBJ1-5; 7 nucleotides match TRBD1. CDR1 MNHEY and CDR2 SVGAGI come from the germline V gene. With V trimmed by 6 bases and J by 0 bases, 5 bases remained unmatched. This CDR3 spans 15 amino acids.

The J gene is TRBJ1-1, the V gene TRBV6-6; D not certain. Germline loops: CDR1 MNHNY, CDR2 SVGAGI (reference sequence). The CDR3 has 11 amino acids. Trimming left V 6 bases short and J 6 bases short, with 8 bases between. CDR3 loop: CASRGRAEAFF. The CDR3 region has the DNA TGTGCCAGCAGGGGGAGGGCTGAAGCTTTCTTT.

The chain combines TRBV6-5 with TRBJ1-5; possible D gene TRBD1, 6 bases. Per the germline V gene, CDR1 is MNHEY and CDR2 is SVGAGI. CDR3 length: 13 residues. V lost 5 bases to trimming and J lost 3 bases, with 8 bases between them. DNA for the CDR3: TGTGCCAGCAGTAGACAGGTCAATCAGCCCCAGCATTTT. Protein product: CASSRQVNQPQHF.

The CDR3 reads CASSLLAGGPIGELFF. DNA for the CDR3: TGTGCCAGCAGCTTACTAGCGGGGGGGCCGATCGGGGAGCTGTTTTTT. The chain combines TRBV5-4 with TRBJ2-2; 13 positions match TRBD2. CDR3 length: 16 amino acids. Germline assignment: CDR1 SGHNT and CDR2 YYREEE (reference sequence). With V trimmed by 2 bases and J by 7 bases, 5 bases remained unmatched.

The V gene is TRBV24-1, the J gene TRBJ2-5; TRBD2 agrees at 10 bases. V shed 1 base, J shed 4 bases, and the junction held 5 bases outside the gene matches. The CDR3 has 16 amino acids. Germline CDR1 reads KGHDR; CDR2 reads SFDVKD. CDR3 sequence: CATSDFKRGGGETQYF. CDR3 sequence (DNA): TGTGCCACCAGTGATTTTAAGCGGGGGGGTGGAGAGACCCAGTACTTC.

V and J are TRBV16 and TRBJ1-6; D might be TRBD1 (5 bases). The CDR3 covers 15 residues. Germline CDR1 KGHSY, CDR2 FQNENV. V lost 0 bases and J 7 bases, leaving 10 bases between the germline ends. CDR3 region: CASSQSQGTNSPLHF. Here the CDR3 DNA reads TGTGCCAGCAGCCAATCCCAGGGTACCAATTCACCCCTCCACTTT.

V usage is TRBV4-1 and J usage is TRBJ1-4; D not resolved. Germline-derived CDR1 and CDR2 are MGHRA and YSYEKL. V lost 2 bases and J 4 bases, leaving 11 bases between the germline ends. This CDR3 has 15 residues. The CDR3 loop reads CASSQKYGVNEKLFF. The DNA of the CDR3 is TGCGCCAGCAGCCAAAAATATGGGGTTAATGAAAAACTGTTTTTT.

The V gene is TRBV28, the J gene TRBJ1-3; D is ambiguous. Germline V gene sequence: CDR1 MDHEN, CDR2 SYDVKM. Trimming removed 3 bases at V and 0 bases at J, with 15 bases between. This CDR3 comprises 17 residues. The CDR3 region is CASSFFLRSHSGNTIYF. CDR3 bases: TGTGCCAGCAGTTTCTTTCTCAGGTCCCACTCTGGAAACACCATATATTTT.

There are a few counts of this clone. The chain has TRBV20-1 and TRBJ1-2, with 8 bases lining up with TRBD1. Unmatched junction bases numbered 10, after V lost 3 bases and J lost 7 bases. This CDR3 has 14 amino acids. Germline CDR1 is DFQATT and CDR2 is SNEGSKA (reference sequence). The CDR3 DNA is TGCAGTGCTAGTCTCCTGGACAGGGTGGGTGGCTACACCTTC. Translated: CSASLLDRVGGYTF.

The chain has TRBV15 and TRBJ1-2, with D perhaps TRBD1 (5 bases). The V end was cut by 0 bases, the J end by 2 bases, with 7 bases between. Germline CDR1 and CDR2: LNHNV and YYDKDF (reference sequence). The length of the CDR3 is 14 residues. The CDR3 loop is CATSRDGGNYGYTF. In nucleotides, the CDR3 is TGTGCCACCAGCAGAGATGGGGGAAACTATGGCTACACCTTC.

CDR3 protein: CASRPPGTGRDGYTF. CDR3 DNA: TGTGCCAGCAGACCACCCGGGACAGGGAGGGATGGCTACACCTTC. The V gene is TRBV28, the J gene TRBJ1-2; the match to TRBD1 covers 9 bases. Trimming at V came to 6 bases and at J to 6 bases, leaving 11 bases not matched to a gene. This CDR3 comprises 15 residues. CDR1 MDHEN and CDR2 SYDVKM come from the germline V gene.

J is TRBJ2-1 and V is TRBV7-3; 13 bases are shared with TRBD2. From germline, CDR1 is SGHTA and CDR2 FQGTGA. The CDR3 extends over 15 amino acids. Trimming cost V 5 bases and J 6 bases; bases outside gene matches: 4. Written as DNA, the CDR3 is TGTGCCAGCAGCCGGACTAGCGGGAGCACCAATGAGCAGTTCTTC. This sequence encodes CASSRTSGSTNEQFF.

The DNA of the CDR3 is TGTGCCAGTAGTATTCCATGGACAGGAAGAGGAGAAAAACTGTTTTTT. It encodes CASSIPWTGRGEKLFF. The chain uses TRBV19 and TRBJ1-4; TRBD1 matches 7 bases. Germline V CDR1 and CDR2: LNHDA, SQIVND (reference sequence). The CDR3 is 16 residues long. With 3 bases clipped from V and 8 bases from J, the junction kept 12 bases outside the gene matches.

This clone was observed a few times. The DNA for the CDR3 is TGTGCCAGTAGTATGGGGCTAGCCAACTACGAGCAGTACTTC. Translation: CASSMGLANYEQYF. This sequence joins TRBV19 and TRBJ2-7; tentatively, D is TRBD1 or TRBD2 (5 bases each). With 3 bases removed from V and 3 bases from J, the gap between germline ends came to 12 bases. This CDR3 contains 14 residues. In germline, CDR1 is LNHDA, CDR2 SQIVND (reference sequence).

V gene TRBV6-1 combines with J gene TRBJ1-5; a possible D gene is TRBD1 (6 bases). The V gene's germline CDR1 is MNHNS and CDR2 SASEGT. Trimming took 3 bases from V and 5 from J, leaving 8 bases between them. CDR3 length: 13 amino acids. CDR3: CASSDRGYQPQHF. The DNA for the CDR3 is TGTGCCAGCAGTGATAGGGGGTATCAGCCCCAGCATTTT.

The chain joins TRBV19 to TRBJ1-4; 7 nucleotides agree with TRBD1. The CDR3 sequence is 17 residues long. Germline lookup yields CDR1 LNHDA and CDR2 SQIVND (reference sequence). V lost 1 base to trimming and J lost 4 bases; unmatched junction nucleotides: 9. The CDR3 loop is CASSIGEGQVINEKLFF. CDR3 in DNA: TGTGCCAGTAGTATAGGTGAAGGACAGGTCATTAATGAAAAACTGTTTTTT.

The chain uses TRBV29-1 and TRBJ2-3; D perhaps matches TRBD2 (6 bases). Germline CDR1 SQVTM, CDR2 ANQGSEA. V gave up 7 bases and J gave up 3 bases, with 14 bases separating them. The CDR3 has 13 residues. The CDR3 DNA follows: TGCAGCGGAATGGCACTAGCAACAGATACGCAGTATTTT. It specifies CSGMALATDTQYF.

The V gene is TRBV5-5, the J gene TRBJ2-7, with 7 bases fitting TRBD1. V lost 7 bases to trimming and J lost 0 bases; unmatched junction nucleotides: 4. From germline, CDR1 is SGHKS and CDR2 YYEKEE (reference sequence). The CDR3 runs to 13 residues. The CDR3 protein is CASRGQNSYEQYF. The CDR3 DNA reads as TGTGCCAGCCGGGGACAGAACTCCTACGAGCAGTACTTC.

The chain recombines TRBV12-5 with TRBJ2-4, with D possibly TRBD1 on 7 matching bases. The CDR3 has 18 residues. V shed 1 base and J shed 3 bases, with 19 bases lying between them. Looked up from germline, CDR1 is LGHNT and CDR2 is FRNRAP. CDR3 sequence (DNA): TGTGCTAGTGGTTTGGATCAGGGGGGTTTTGTAGGCAAAAACATTCAGTACTTC. The encoded protein is CASGLDQGGFVGKNIQYF.

The V gene is TRBV4-2, the J gene TRBJ2-1, with 9 positions matching TRBD2. V lost 1 base to trimming and J lost 4 bases; unmatched junction nucleotides: 5. Germline CDR1 and CDR2: LGHNA and YNFKEQ. The CDR3 is 16 amino acids. The CDR3 nucleotides are TGTGCCAGCAGCCAAGTCTGGCTAGCGGGATACAATGAGCAGTTCTTC. It is translated as CASSQVWLAGYNEQFF.

The chain combines TRBV19 with TRBJ2-1, with 8 bases aligning to TRBD1. Losses at the gene ends were 6 bases for V and 7 bases for J; bases not matched to a gene: 20. The CDR3 spans 18 residues. The germline gives CDR1 LNHDA, CDR2 SQIVND (reference sequence). The CDR3 loop is CASSKDQLQGATSNEQFF. CDR3 in DNA: TGTGCCAGTAGCAAGGATCAGCTTCAGGGGGCGACAAGTAATGAGCAGTTCTTC.

The rearrangement joins TRBV19 to TRBJ1-2; 9 positions agree with TRBD1. The trim removed 11 bases at V and 8 bases at J, leaving 18 bases unmatched. Germline lookup yields CDR1 LNHDA and CDR2 SQIVND (reference sequence). This CDR3 region has 15 residues. The CDR3 bases are TGTGCCCTTCTACAGGGGGCGTTGGACCGTTGGGGCTACACCTTC. It encodes CALLQGALDRWGYTF.

This chain connects TRBV30 to TRBJ1-1; D is ambiguous. The CDR3 extends over 15 amino acids. Per the germline V gene, CDR1 is GTSNPN and CDR2 is SVGIG (reference sequence). V lost 0 bases and J lost 0, with 11 bases in between. CDR3 sequence: CAWSVNSFLNTEAFF. In DNA form, the CDR3 reads TGTGCCTGGAGTGTAAACAGTTTCTTGAACACTGAAGCTTTCTTT.

This clone occurred once. V usage is TRBV27 and J usage is TRBJ2-3; D uncertain. CDR3 length equals 14 residues. CDR1 is MNHEY and CDR2 is SMNVEV in the germline V gene (reference sequence). The V end lost 2 bases, the J end lost 2 bases, and 8 bases lay between the germline ends. Here the CDR3 reads CASSLDGYTDTQYF. Here the CDR3 DNA reads TGTGCCAGCAGTTTAGACGGGTACACAGATACGCAGTATTTT.